The clone carrying this T cell receptor beta chain has only one observation. The CDR3 totals 15 residues. With V trimmed by 7 bases and J by 6 bases, 17 bases remained unmatched. The germline V gene has CDR1 SQVTM and CDR2 ANQGSEA. The source of the sample is a study of blood T cell repertoires in COVID-19. Original processing methods: Reference gene primer amplification yielded estimated nucleated cell counts. TCRdb's table, derived via immunoSEQ multiplex PCR, lists solely in-frame clones and lacks some. The DNA gave D and trimming, while V, J and clone size come from that table. Of some 150,000 clones listed, around 82% are singletons.

What was sequenced was peripheral blood. The chain joins TRBV29-1 to TRBJ2-7; 8 bases map to TRBD1. The sequence derives from a human donor with acute or convalescent COVID-19. The donor label of this sample is uncertain. DNA for the CDR3: TGCAGCGGTGGAGTGGATGGACAGGGAGGTTCCGAGCAGTACTTC. Translating gives CSGGVDGQGGSEQYF.